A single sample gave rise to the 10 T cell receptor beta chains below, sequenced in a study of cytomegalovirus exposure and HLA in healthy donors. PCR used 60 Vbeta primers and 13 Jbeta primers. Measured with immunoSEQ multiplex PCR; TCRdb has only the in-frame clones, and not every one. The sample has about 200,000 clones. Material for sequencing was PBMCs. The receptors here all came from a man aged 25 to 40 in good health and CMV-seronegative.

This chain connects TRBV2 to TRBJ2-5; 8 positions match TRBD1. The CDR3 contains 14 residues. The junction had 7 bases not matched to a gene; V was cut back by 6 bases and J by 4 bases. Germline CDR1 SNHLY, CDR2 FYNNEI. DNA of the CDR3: TGTGCCAGCAGGGATCGGACAGGGCGAGAGACCCAGTACTTC. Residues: CASRDRTGRETQYF.

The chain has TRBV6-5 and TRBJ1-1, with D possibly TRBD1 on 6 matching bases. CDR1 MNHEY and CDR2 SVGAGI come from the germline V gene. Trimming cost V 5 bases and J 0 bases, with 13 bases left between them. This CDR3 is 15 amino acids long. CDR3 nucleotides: TGTGCCAGCAGTCAAGTGACAGGAATGAACACTGAAGCTTTCTTT. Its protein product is CASSQVTGMNTEAFF.

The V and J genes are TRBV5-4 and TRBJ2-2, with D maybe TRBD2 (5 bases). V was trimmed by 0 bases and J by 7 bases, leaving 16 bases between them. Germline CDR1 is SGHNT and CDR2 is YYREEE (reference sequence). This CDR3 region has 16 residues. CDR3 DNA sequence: TGTGCCAGCAGCTTGGCTTTACGGTCCGGGGACGGGGAGCTGTTTTTT. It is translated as CASSLALRSGDGELFF.

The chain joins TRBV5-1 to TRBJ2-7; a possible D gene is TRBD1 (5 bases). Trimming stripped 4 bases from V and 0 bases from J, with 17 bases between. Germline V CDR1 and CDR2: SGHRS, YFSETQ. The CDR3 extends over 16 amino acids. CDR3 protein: CASSPIVGVISYEQYF. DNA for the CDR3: TGCGCCAGCAGCCCCATAGTAGGGGTCATCTCCTACGAGCAGTACTTC.

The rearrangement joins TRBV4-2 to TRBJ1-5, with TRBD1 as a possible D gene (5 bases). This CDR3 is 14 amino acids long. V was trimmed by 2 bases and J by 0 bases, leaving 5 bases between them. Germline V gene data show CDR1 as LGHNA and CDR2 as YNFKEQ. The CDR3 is CASSQRGSNQPQHF. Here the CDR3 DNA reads TGTGCCAGCAGCCAAAGGGGTAGCAATCAGCCCCAGCATTTT.

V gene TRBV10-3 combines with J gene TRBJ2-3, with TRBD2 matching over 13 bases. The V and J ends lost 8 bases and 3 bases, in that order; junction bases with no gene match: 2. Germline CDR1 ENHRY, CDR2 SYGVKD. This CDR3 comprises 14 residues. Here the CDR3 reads CAIWTSGGTDTQYF. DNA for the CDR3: TGTGCCATCTGGACTAGCGGGGGTACAGATACGCAGTATTTT.

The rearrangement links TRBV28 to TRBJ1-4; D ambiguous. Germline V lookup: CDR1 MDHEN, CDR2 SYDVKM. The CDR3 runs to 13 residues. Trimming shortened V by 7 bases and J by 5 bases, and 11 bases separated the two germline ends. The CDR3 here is CASTTGNNEKLFF. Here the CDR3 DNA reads TGTGCCAGCACTACCGGGAACAATGAAAAACTGTTTTTT.

CDR3 sequence (DNA): TGTGCCAGCAGCTTATCAGGGGGCGCGAGCTACGAGCAGTACTTC. The encoded protein is CASSLSGGASYEQYF. This sequence joins TRBV7-2 and TRBJ2-7; 8 bases map to TRBD1. Germline V gives CDR1 SGHTA, CDR2 FQGNSA. The V segment lost 2 bases and the J segment 3 bases; nucleotides outside the gene matches: 6. The length of the CDR3 is 15 residues.

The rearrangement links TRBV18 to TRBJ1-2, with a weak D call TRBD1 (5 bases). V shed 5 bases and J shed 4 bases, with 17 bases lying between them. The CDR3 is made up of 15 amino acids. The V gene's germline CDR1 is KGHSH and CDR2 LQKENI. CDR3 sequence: CASSENRSSFYGYTF. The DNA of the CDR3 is TGTGCCAGCTCAGAGAACAGGAGTTCGTTCTATGGCTACACCTTC.

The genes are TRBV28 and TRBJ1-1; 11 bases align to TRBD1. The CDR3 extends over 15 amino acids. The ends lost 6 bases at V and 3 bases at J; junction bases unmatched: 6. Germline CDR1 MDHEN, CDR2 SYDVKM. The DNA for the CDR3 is TGTGCCAGCAGCAGGACAGGGGGCTTCGACACTGAAGCTTTCTTT. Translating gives CASSRTGGFDTEAFF. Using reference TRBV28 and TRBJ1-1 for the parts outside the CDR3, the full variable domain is DVKVTQSSRYLVKRTGEKVFLECVQDMDHENMFWYRQDPGLGLRLIYFSYDVKMKEKGDIPEGYSVSREKKERFSLILESASTNQTSMYLCASSRTGGFDTEAFFGQGTRLTVV.